This paragraph covers one T cell receptor (beta chain) sequence. Sequencing was performed with immunoSEQ multiplex PCR; in TCRdb, only in-frame clones are kept and a portion is missing. Here the sample spans 200,000 or so clones, 88% being singletons. The sample comes from a study of blood T cell repertoires in COVID-19. CDR1 and CDR2 (germline): LNHNV, YYDKDF (reference sequence). This CDR3 contains 16 residues. V lost 9 bases to trimming and J lost 3 bases; unmatched junction nucleotides: 11. This TCR was sampled from a man aged 45-60 years with COVID-19, enrolled during active disease. The sequencing sample was made of peripheral blood. This chain connects TRBV15 to TRBJ2-6; 7 bases map to TRBD2. CDR3 sequence: CATTRGGIIGANVLTF. The CDR3 region has the DNA TGTGCCACGACCCGGGGAGGGATCATTGGGGCCAACGTCCTGACTTTC.